Listed below are T cell receptor beta chains from one sample, sequenced in a study of blood T cell repertoires in COVID-19. Libraries were prepared by immunoSEQ multiplex PCR; TCRdb keeps only in-frame clonotypes and omits some of them. The data show about 360,000 clones, roughly 86% seen once. Sequencing was done on a sample of peripheral blood. Receptor source: a human donor in a cohort sampled during active COVID-19. The conserved cysteine and the conserved F or W are not part of the CDR3 here. D genes are given only for firm matches. Clone size is stated in some rows and not others, as once, few, many or a class when expanded.

v_call: TRBV29-1
d_call: NA
j_call: TRBJ1-1
clone_size: NA
cdr3_aa: SAKGHGNTEAF

v_call: TRBV6-1
d_call: NA
j_call: TRBJ1-1
clone_size: once
cdr3_aa: ASSEAHRPNTEAF

v_call: TRBV15
d_call: TRBD1
j_call: TRBJ2-4
clone_size: NA
cdr3_aa: ATSRGGTGTNIQY

v_call: TRBV4-1
d_call: TRBD1
j_call: TRBJ2-7
clone_size: NA
cdr3_aa: ASSQAGTGRYEQY

v_call: TRBV2
d_call: NA
j_call: TRBJ2-4
clone_size: NA
cdr3_aa: ATGAGRAKNIQY

v_call: TRBV14
d_call: NA
j_call: TRBJ1-2
clone_size: NA
cdr3_aa: ASSQDRDRVDYT

v_call: TRBV12-2
d_call: NA
j_call: TRBJ2-7
clone_size: few
cdr3_aa: ASRSSKSYEQY

v_call: TRBV2
d_call: TRBD2
j_call: TRBJ2-2
clone_size: once
cdr3_aa: ASSIGLAGTNTGELF

v_call: TRBV5-1
d_call: NA
j_call: TRBJ2-1
clone_size: NA
cdr3_aa: ASRTGQGGGNEQF

v_call: TRBV10-3
d_call: NA
j_call: TRBJ1-1
clone_size: NA
cdr3_aa: AIGRGSTEAF

v_call: TRBV2
d_call: NA
j_call: TRBJ2-1
clone_size: NA
cdr3_aa: ASISGSYNEQF

v_call: TRBV19
d_call: TRBD2
j_call: TRBJ2-3
clone_size: NA
cdr3_aa: ASSPGLVTDTQY